The 15 T cell receptor beta chains below all came from one sample that was sequenced in a study of shared clonotypes between healthy human individuals. The protocol was immunoSEQ multiplex PCR, while the TCRdb copy is restricted to in-frame clones and leaves out a portion. This table holds approximately 1.4 million clones, 98% found once. Sequenced sample: naive CD4+ T cells sorted from blood. Subset in this sample: CD45RA+ positively selected. Receptor source: a man younger than 45 in good health.

The count of this clone is one. The genes are TRBV6-1 and TRBJ2-7; 13 bases line up with TRBD2. The V segment lost 6 bases and the J segment 7 bases; nucleotides outside the gene matches: 3. This CDR3 comprises 13 residues. Germline V gene lookup returns CDR1 MNHNS and CDR2 SASEGT. The CDR3 region is CASSGLAGVEQYF. The CDR3 nucleotides are TGTGCCAGCAGCGGACTAGCGGGAGTAGAGCAGTACTTC.

The V call is TRBV27, the J call TRBJ2-7, with D unresolved. CDR1 is MNHEY, CDR2 SMNVEV, per germline (reference sequence). Trimming removed 5 bases at V and 5 bases at J, with 13 bases between. This CDR3 region has 13 residues. This chain's CDR3 is CASSPPGIHEQYF. The CDR3 nucleotides read TGTGCCAGCAGTCCCCCAGGAATCCACGAGCAGTACTTC.

The chain couples TRBV28 to TRBJ1-1; possibly TRBD1 for D (5 bases). The CDR3 is made up of 15 amino acids. V was clipped by 3 bases and J by 0 bases, with 11 bases between them. Germline V gene sequence: CDR1 MDHEN, CDR2 SYDVKM. The CDR3 DNA reads TGTGCCAGCAGTTTTCGCGAGGGGATGAACACTGAAGCTTTCTTT. Amino acids: CASSFREGMNTEAFF.

The V gene is TRBV27, the J gene TRBJ1-4; a possible D gene is TRBD1 (6 bases). Germline CDR1 and CDR2: MNHEY and SMNVEV (reference sequence). Trimming left V 5 bases short and J 5 bases short, with 15 bases between. CDR3 length: 15 residues. The CDR3 protein is CASSPSDSFNEKLFF. The CDR3 DNA follows: TGTGCCAGCAGTCCCTCGGACAGTTTCAATGAAAAACTGTTTTTT.

This chain uses TRBV9 with TRBJ2-1; D call uncertain. This CDR3 is 16 amino acids long. The V end lost 3 bases, the J end lost 0 bases, and 13 bases lay between the germline ends. Germline loops: CDR1 SGDLS, CDR2 YYNGEE. The CDR3 reads CASSATYKSSYNEQFF. CDR3 nucleotide sequence: TGTGCCAGCAGCGCAACTTACAAGAGCTCCTACAATGAGCAGTTCTTC. Based on the CDR3 plus reference TRBV9 and TRBJ2-1, the full variable domain is DSGVTQTPKHLITATGQRVTLRCSPRSGDLSVYWYQQSLDQGLQFLIQYYNGEERAKGNILERFSAQQFPDLHSELNLSSLELGDSALYFCASSATYKSSYNEQFFGPGTRLTVL.

The chain combines TRBV29-1 with TRBJ2-5, with D hard to call. CDR3 length: 12 amino acids. Germline V CDR1 and CDR2: SQVTM, ANQGSEA. The V gene lost 5 bases and the J gene lost 5 bases, with 12 bases spanning the gap. In DNA, the CDR3 is TGCAGCGTTACCGTGGACGGGGAGACCCAGTACTTC. Encoded protein: CSVTVDGETQYF.

The chain links TRBV5-1 to TRBJ2-7, with 9 nucleotides matching TRBD1. CDR1 SGHRS and CDR2 YFSETQ come from the germline V gene. The trim removed 7 bases at V and 2 bases at J, leaving 7 bases unmatched. The CDR3 is made up of 14 amino acids. This CDR3 is CASQTGQGTYEQYF. Here the CDR3 DNA reads TGCGCCAGCCAGACAGGACAGGGGACCTACGAGCAGTACTTC.

CDR3 sequence reads: CASRPTSGRFYEQYF. The DNA for the CDR3 is TGTGCCAGCAGACCTACTAGCGGGAGGTTCTACGAGCAGTACTTC. The chain recombines TRBV14 with TRBJ2-7, with 12 positions matching TRBD2. Trimming cost V 6 bases and J 3 bases; bases outside gene matches: 6. CDR3 size: 15 residues. Germline CDR1 reads SGHDN; CDR2 reads FVKESK. Looking up the rest from reference TRBV14 and TRBJ2-7 gives the full variable domain: EAGVTQFPSHSVIEKGQTVTLRCDPISGHDNLYWYRRVMGKEIKFLLHFVKESKQDESGMPNNRFLAERTGGTYSTLKVQPAELEDSGVYFCASRPTSGRFYEQYFGPGTRLTVT.

The rearrangement links TRBV27 to TRBJ1-2, with 7 bases aligning to TRBD1. V lost 8 bases, J lost 6 bases, and 6 bases stayed unmatched. Germline-derived CDR1 and CDR2 are MNHEY and SMNVEV (reference sequence). This CDR3 has 12 amino acids. The CDR3 protein is CASYGTADGYTF. The CDR3 region has the DNA TGTGCCAGCTACGGGACAGCGGATGGCTACACCTTC.

This chain connects TRBV11-2 to TRBJ2-5; TRBD1 is a possible D gene (6 bases). CDR3 length: 12 residues. CDR1 is SGHAT and CDR2 is FQNNGV in the germline V gene. The V end was cut by 2 bases, the J end by 5 bases, with 6 bases between. The CDR3 coding sequence is TGTGCCAGCAGCTTACAGGGGGAGACCCAGTACTTC. It translates to CASSLQGETQYF.

The chain carries TRBV6-4 and TRBJ2-1; no clear D gene. Germline CDR1 MRHNA, CDR2 SNTAGT. The germline V and J ends were trimmed by 2 bases and 7 bases, with 12 bases remaining between them. The CDR3 is 14 residues long. The CDR3, as DNA: TGTGCCAGCAGTGACATCCCCTCATCTAATGAGCAGTTCTTC. Translating it yields CASSDIPSSNEQFF.

The J gene is TRBJ2-1, the V gene TRBV5-1; D may be TRBD1 (6 bases). V was trimmed by 4 bases and J by 4 bases, leaving 12 bases between them. CDR1 is SGHRS, CDR2 YFSETQ, per germline. The CDR3 covers 14 residues. CDR3 coding DNA: TGCGCCAGCAGCGCAAGGACAGAATACAATGAGCAGTTCTTC. This translates into CASSARTEYNEQFF.

The CDR3 loop reads CASPATPKASIDTQYF. The CDR3 DNA sequence: TGTGCCAGCCCCGCAACCCCCAAGGCGTCCATAGATACGCAGTATTTT. This sequence joins TRBV28 and TRBJ2-3; no definite D call. V was trimmed by 8 bases and J by 5 bases, leaving 23 bases between them. This CDR3 contains 16 residues. Germline V CDR1 and CDR2: MDHEN, SYDVKM.

V is TRBV5-4 and J is TRBJ2-3; 14 positions match TRBD2. The CDR3 contains 17 residues. With 2 bases clipped from V and 11 bases from J, the junction kept 13 bases outside the gene matches. In germline, CDR1 is SGHNT, CDR2 YYREEE (reference sequence). The CDR3 DNA reads TGTGCCAGCAGCTTTACCGGGACTAGCGGGAGTGGGGAAGGGCAGTATTTT. It translates to CASSFTGTSGSGEGQYF.

The chain joins TRBV19 to TRBJ1-2, with D uncertain. The CDR3 covers 12 residues. V shed 1 base and J shed 6 bases, with 6 bases lying between them. Germline CDR1 LNHDA, CDR2 SQIVND (reference sequence). CDR3 sequence reads: CASSIGSNGYTF. CDR3 DNA: TGTGCCAGTAGTATAGGCTCAAATGGCTACACCTTC.